The source of this T cell receptor beta chain is a study of blood T cell repertoires in COVID-19. Across the study: Italy, Spain and the United States were the sources of the convalescent and acute COVID-19 samples. T cells, B-cell-depleted T cells, or PBMCs provided the cDNA or gDNA that served as material.

Measured with immunoSEQ multiplex PCR; TCRdb has only the in-frame clones, and not every one. Among hundreds of thousands of clones listed, about 88% were seen once. The CDR3 runs to 15 residues. After removal of 1 base from V and 5 bases from J, the junction contained 8 bases not matched to a gene. The V gene's germline CDR1 is GTSNPN and CDR2 SVGIG (reference sequence). Allocation to cohorts depended on clinical history reported by the participants. The TCR comes from a woman between 45 and 65 years old who had recovered from COVID-19. The sequencing input was PBMCs or T cells enriched from blood (not recorded which). This chain uses TRBV30 with TRBJ2-5, with 9 bases identical to TRBD2. For the CDR3, the DNA is TGTGCCTGGAGTGAGAGCGGGAGGTGGGGGGAGACCCAGTACTTC. Translating it yields CAWSESGRWGETQYF.